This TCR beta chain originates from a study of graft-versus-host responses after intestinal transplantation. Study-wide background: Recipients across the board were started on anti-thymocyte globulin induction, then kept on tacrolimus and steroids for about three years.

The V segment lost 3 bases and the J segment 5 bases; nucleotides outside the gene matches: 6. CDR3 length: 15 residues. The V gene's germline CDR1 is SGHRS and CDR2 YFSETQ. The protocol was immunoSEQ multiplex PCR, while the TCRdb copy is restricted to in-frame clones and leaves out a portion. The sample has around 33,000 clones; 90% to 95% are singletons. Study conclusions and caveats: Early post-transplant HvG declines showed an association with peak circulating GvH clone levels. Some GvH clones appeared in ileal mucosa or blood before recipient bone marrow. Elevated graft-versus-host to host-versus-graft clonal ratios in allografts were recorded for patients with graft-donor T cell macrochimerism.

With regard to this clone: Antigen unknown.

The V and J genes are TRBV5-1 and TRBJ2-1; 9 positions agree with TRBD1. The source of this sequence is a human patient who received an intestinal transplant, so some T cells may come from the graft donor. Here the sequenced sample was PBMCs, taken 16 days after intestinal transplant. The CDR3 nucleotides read TGCGCCAGCAGCTGGGGACAGGGTCTAGACAATGAGCAGTTCTTC. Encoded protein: CASSWGQGLDNEQFF.